This T cell receptor (beta chain) was sequenced during a study of T cell responses to AZD1222 COVID-19 vaccine. Across the study: Second-dose groups at about 4 or about 12 weeks were pooled.

Assay: immunoSEQ multiplex PCR; the TCRdb copy retains only in-frame clones and omits some. The sample holds some 100,000 clones; 70% to 90% are singletons and the top ten take approximately 15%. The receptor was derived from an adult in good health. The sample in question was peripheral blood, obtained on day 0 of AZD1222 vaccination.

The CDR3, as DNA: TGTGCCAGCAGCTTACAGGGGGCGATCCGTGAAAAACTGTTTTTT. Encoded protein: CASSLQGAIREKLFF. This rearrangement joins TRBV5-4 to TRBJ1-4; 9 bases map to TRBD1. From germline, CDR1 is SGHNT and CDR2 YYREEE (reference sequence). The CDR3 covers 15 residues. J was trimmed by 7 bases and V by 2 bases; bases with no gene match: 6.